This entry lists 30 T cell receptor beta chains sequenced from one sample in a study of T-cell reconstitution after alpha-beta-depleted transplantation in children (dated by TCRdb to about 2016). The treatment or condition label, as the study defines it: allogeneic hematopoietic cell transplantation with graft depleted of TCRalphabeta T cells and CD19 B cells. Library construction relied on PCR. The run used an Illumina HiSeq 2500. TCR library preparation used molecular barcoding, with unique molecular identifiers applied to normalize quantification of the TCRbeta repertoire. In-frame beta chains were kept once TCRdb had trimmed the public reads at Q25 with fastp and called clones with MiXCR. Each CDR3 protein gets just one entry, which takes the most common genes and DNA from the rows behind it. The table for this sample lists fewer than 550,000 distinct CDR3 sequences; 11% of them were counted only once. Roughly 15% of the sample rests with the top ten.

The specimen comprised PBMCs, mostly from graft donor cells, sampled 180 days after TCRalphabeta/CD19-depleted stem cell transplant. The receptors were sampled from a female patient younger than 10 who had a stem cell transplant for aplastic anemia, so the T cells may come from the graft donor.

At least ten counts were recorded for this clonotype. The chain carries TRBV25-1 and TRBJ1-2; maybe TRBD1 (5 bases). The CDR3 length is 15 residues. V was clipped by 2 bases and J by 1 base, with 11 bases between them. CDR1 is MGHDK and CDR2 is SYGVNS in the germline V gene. The CDR3 nucleotides read TGTGCCAGCAGTGAACAGGGTTTCCGTAACTATGGCTACACCTTC. This codes for CASSEQGFRNYGYTF.

The CDR3, as DNA: TGTGCCAGCTCACCATATGACTGGTTTAGGGGCGCGGAGACCCAGTACTTC. Protein sequence: CASSPYDWFRGAETQYF. V is TRBV18 and J is TRBJ2-5, with D possibly matching TRBD1 (5 bases). CDR1 and CDR2 from the germline V gene are KGHSH and LQKENI. V was trimmed by 2 bases and J by 5 bases, leaving 21 bases between them. The CDR3 consists of 17 residues.

The rearrangement links TRBV3-1 to TRBJ2-3; TRBD2 matches 7 bases. Germline V gene sequence: CDR1 LGHDT, CDR2 YNNKEL (reference sequence). The CDR3 sequence is 13 residues long. V trimming: 6 bases; J trimming: 4 bases; junction bases outside the gene matches: 4. The CDR3 region is CASRLTSSDTQYF. In DNA, the CDR3 is TGTGCCAGCAGACTGACTAGCTCAGATACGCAGTATTTT.

Only a few counts were recorded for this clonotype. This rearrangement joins TRBV7-9 to TRBJ2-7; TRBD2 might be the D (5 bases). The CDR3 loop spans 15 amino acids. Germline-derived CDR1 and CDR2 are SEHNR and FQNEAQ (reference sequence). Trimming stripped 3 bases from V and 3 bases from J, with 15 bases between. Written as DNA, the CDR3 is TGTGCCAGCAGCTTGTGGAGGAGTGACCGCTACGAGCAGTACTTC. Translated, it gives CASSLWRSDRYEQYF.

The genes are TRBV5-1 and TRBJ2-1; a weak D match, TRBD1 (6 bases). CDR1 is SGHRS, CDR2 YFSETQ, per germline. V lost 4 bases and J 5 bases, leaving 13 bases between the germline ends. The CDR3 extends over 14 amino acids. The CDR3, as DNA: TGCGCCAGCAGCCAAAGGGGGTCTGACAATGAGCAGTTCTTC. Residues: CASSQRGSDNEQFF.

The chain combines TRBV5-5 with TRBJ2-5; either TRBD1 or TRBD2 may fit D (7 bases each). The CDR3 loop spans 15 amino acids. V was pared by 7 bases and J by 1 base, with 17 bases between. Germline loops: CDR1 SGHKS, CDR2 YYEKEE (reference sequence). Here the CDR3 DNA reads TGTGCCAGCGGGAGGGGAGGACAGGTCCAAGAGACCCAGTACTTC. Protein: CASGRGGQVQETQYF. The whole variable domain, remainder taken from reference TRBV5-5 and TRBJ2-5, is DAGVTQSPTHLIKTRGQQVTLRCSPISGHKSVSWYQQVLGQGPQFIFQYYEKEERGRGNFPDRFSARQFPNYSSELNVNALLLGDSALYLCASGRGGQVQETQYFGPGTRLLVL.

The rearrangement uses TRBV6-1 and TRBJ2-3; D is perhaps TRBD2 (6 bases). V lost 6 bases, J lost 1 base, and 14 bases lay in between. CDR3 size: 15 residues. The germline CDR1 and CDR2 sequences are MNHNS and SASEGT. CDR3 sequence reads: CASSKNPGGTDTQYF. The CDR3 nucleotides read TGTGCCAGCAGCAAAAATCCGGGGGGCACAGATACGCAGTATTTT.

This clonotype was observed a few times. The chain carries TRBV20-1 and TRBJ2-3; unclear D gene. Germline CDR1 reads DFQATT; CDR2 reads SNEGSKA (reference sequence). This CDR3 region has 11 residues. V shed 0 bases and J shed 3 bases, with 1 base lying between them. CDR3 sequence reads: CSARDTDTQYF. The CDR3 bases are TGCAGTGCTAGAGATACAGATACGCAGTATTTT.

This clonotype was seen more than once but under ten times. This rearrangement joins TRBV28 to TRBJ1-4; D is perhaps TRBD1 (5 bases). Germline CDR1 MDHEN, CDR2 SYDVKM. The CDR3 has 13 residues. Trimming removed 6 bases at V and 13 bases at J, with 18 bases between. Here the CDR3 DNA reads TGTGCCAGCAGGGAGCCGGGACCGGTGGCACTGTTTTTT. Encoded protein: CASREPGPVALFF.

This clonotype was seen at least ten times. The rearrangement links TRBV6-2 or TRBV6-3 to TRBJ2-1; D is possibly TRBD2 (5 bases). Germline values: CDR1 MNHEY, CDR2 SVGEGT. The V end was cut by 5 bases, the J end by 11 bases, with 7 bases between. The CDR3 runs 10 residues. The DNA for the CDR3 is TGTGCCAGCAGTGACTATAAGCAGTTCTTC. Protein product: CASSDYKQFF.

The V and J genes are TRBV13 and TRBJ2-7, with 12 bases aligning to TRBD2. The germline V gene encodes CDR1 PRHDT and CDR2 FYEKMQ (reference sequence). V lost 8 bases and J lost 1; bases outside the gene matches: 6. This CDR3 comprises 15 residues. In DNA form, the CDR3 reads TGTGCCAGCCGACTAGCGGGAGTAGCGTCCTACGAGCAGTACGTC. It encodes CASRLAGVASYEQYV.

The V call is TRBV2, the J call TRBJ2-2; D may be TRBD1 or TRBD2 (6 bases each). The germline CDR1 and CDR2 sequences are SNHLY and FYNNEI. This CDR3 has 15 residues. V lost 4 bases and J lost 8, with 17 bases in between. CDR3 nucleotides: TGTGCCAGCAGTGCAGGCAGGGGACTCGCTGGGGAGCTGTTTTTT. As protein: CASSAGRGLAGELFF.

This clonotype has more than one count but fewer than ten. V usage is TRBV18 and J usage is TRBJ2-3, with D maybe TRBD1 (5 bases). Trimming shortened V by 1 base and J by 4 bases, and 9 bases separated the two germline ends. The CDR3 length is 14 residues. The germline V gene has CDR1 KGHSH and CDR2 LQKENI. DNA for the CDR3: TGTGCCAGCTCACCACGACAGATGGCAGATACGCAGTATTTT. As protein: CASSPRQMADTQYF.

The CDR3 DNA reads as TGTGCCAGCAGCACGGCAAGGAAAACGCAGTATTTT. This codes for CASSTARKTQYF. This chain uses TRBV21-1 with TRBJ2-3. TRBV21-1 is noted as a pseudogene. The CDR3 is 12 residues long.

The J gene is TRBJ2-1, the V gene TRBV29-1, with D possibly matching TRBD2 (5 bases). Germline-derived CDR1 and CDR2 are SQVTM and ANQGSEA. This CDR3 has 14 amino acids. V lost 3 bases to trimming and J lost 1 base, with 10 bases between them. CDR3 loop: CSVEDSSSYNEQFF. The CDR3 bases are TGCAGCGTTGAGGACTCGAGTTCCTACAATGAGCAGTTCTTC.

As DNA, the CDR3 is TGCAGCGACTCAGATGGGGTCGATTTCGCTGAAGCTTTCTTT. Protein product: CSDSDGVDFAEAFF. The chain links TRBV29-1 to TRBJ1-1; no definite D call. This CDR3 is 14 amino acids long. Germline assignment: CDR1 SQVTM and CDR2 ANQGSEA. Deletions cut 7 bases from V and 6 bases from J, with 21 bases between. Complete variable domain (other parts from reference TRBV29-1 and TRBJ1-1): SAVISQKPSRDICQRGTSLTIQCQVDSQVTMMFWYRQQPGQSLTLIATANQGSEATYESGFVIDKFPISRPNLTFSTLTVSNMSPEDSSIYLCSDSDGVDFAEAFFGQGTRLTVV.

This clonotype was counted between two and nine times. The missing conserved phenylalanine or tryptophan at the end of this CDR3 makes a read error likely. V gene TRBV27 combines with J gene TRBJ2-1, with D possibly TRBD2 on 6 matching bases. There are 17 residues in the CDR3. V lost 2 bases and J 3 bases, leaving 17 bases between the germline ends. CDR1 is MNHEY, CDR2 SMNVEV, per germline (reference sequence). The CDR3 is CASSLIRWEAGYNEQFL. As DNA, the CDR3 is TGTGCCAGCAGTTTAATCCGTTGGGAAGCGGGCTACAATGAGCAGTTCTTA.

This clonotype came up a few times. The CDR3 region is CASTSNRPNTGELFF. The CDR3 DNA is TGTGCCAGCACCTCGAATAGGCCCAACACCGGGGAGCTGTTTTTT. The chain couples TRBV6-1 to TRBJ2-2; D is ambiguous. This CDR3 contains 15 residues. CDR1 is MNHNS, CDR2 SASEGT, per germline. V dropped 7 bases and J dropped 2 bases, with 14 bases sitting between them.

There are many counts of this clonotype. The chain carries TRBV6-2 or TRBV6-3 and TRBJ2-7; 12 bases line up with TRBD2. Per germline, CDR1 MNHEY and CDR2 SVGEGT. The CDR3 covers 19 residues. With 0 bases clipped from V and 0 bases from J, the junction kept 9 bases outside the gene matches. DNA of the CDR3: TGTGCCAGCAGTTACTCGAGACTAGCGGGAGAAAGGAGCTCCTACGAGCAGTACGTC. It encodes CASSYSRLAGERSSYEQYV.

The chain joins TRBV18 to TRBJ2-7; a weak D match, TRBD1 (5 bases). The CDR3 spans 15 residues. V lost 3 bases and J lost 5, with 17 bases in between. Looked up from germline, CDR1 is KGHSH and CDR2 is LQKENI. The CDR3 nucleotides read TGTGCCAGCTCACCTTTACCACCAGGGAACAACGAGCAGTACTTC. Its protein product is CASSPLPPGNNEQYF.

The J gene is TRBJ2-7, the V gene TRBV21-1. TRBV21-1 constitutes a pseudogene. CDR3 length: 13 residues. The CDR3 nucleotides are TGTGCCAGCAGCACCACTTGTTTCTACGAGCAGTACGTC. Encoded protein: CASSTTCFYEQYV.

This clonotype was seen only once. The chain joins TRBV5-6 to TRBJ2-2; 9 bases align to TRBD1. J gave up 10 bases and V 2 bases, and 12 bases lay outside the gene matches. The germline V gene has CDR1 SGHDT and CDR2 YYEEEE. The CDR3 covers 16 residues. The CDR3 protein is CASSFPGQGLMKELFF. The CDR3 bases are TGTGCCAGCAGCTTTCCGGGACAGGGTCTGATGAAGGAGCTGTTTTTT.

This clonotype turned up a few times. This sequence joins TRBV5-1 and TRBJ2-5, with D hard to call. The CDR3 is made up of 12 amino acids. Trimming took 3 bases from V and 2 from J, leaving 5 bases between them. The germline CDR1 and CDR2 sequences are SGHRS and YFSETQ. CDR3 amino acids: CASSSPQETQYF. CDR3 bases: TGCGCCAGCAGCTCCCCTCAAGAGACCCAGTACTTC.

This chain uses TRBV18 with TRBJ1-5; weak D call: TRBD1 (5 bases). The V end lost 3 bases, the J end lost 4 bases, and 13 bases lay between the germline ends. Germline assignment: CDR1 KGHSH and CDR2 LQKENI. The CDR3 covers 15 residues. The chain's CDR3 is CASSPSVTENQPQHF. The CDR3 region has the DNA TGTGCCAGCTCACCTTCAGTGACAGAGAATCAGCCCCAGCATTTT.

This clonotype was detected a few times. The genes are TRBV29-1 and TRBJ2-1; TRBD1 matches 11 bases. The CDR3 contains 12 residues. J gave up 8 bases and V 7 bases, and 4 bases lay outside the gene matches. From germline, CDR1 is SQVTM and CDR2 ANQGSEA. The CDR3, as DNA: TGCAGCGGGGACAGGGGGATGGATGAGCAGTTCTTC. Its protein is CSGDRGMDEQFF.

This clonotype was counted at least ten times. The chain is built from TRBV28 and TRBJ2-7; D is tentatively TRBD1 or TRBD2 (6 bases each). V lost 7 bases to trimming and J lost 0 bases, with 13 bases between them. Germline CDR1 MDHEN, CDR2 SYDVKM. The CDR3 consists of 14 residues. CDR3 nucleotides: TGTGCCAGCACCCCCGGGGGCAGCTCCTACGAGCAGTACTTC. Protein sequence: CASTPGGSSYEQYF.

At least ten counts were recorded for this clonotype. V and J are TRBV5-1 and TRBJ2-5, with 7 positions matching TRBD1. This CDR3 region has 14 residues. J lost 1 base, V lost 5 bases, and 5 bases had no gene match. CDR1 and CDR2 (germline): SGHRS, YFSETQ. This CDR3 reads CASSKTGRQETQYF. CDR3 nucleotide sequence: TGCGCCAGCAGTAAGACAGGGCGCCAAGAGACCCAGTACTTC.

Many counts were recorded for this clonotype. The V call is TRBV28, the J call TRBJ1-5; TRBD1 agrees at 7 bases. V was clipped by 8 bases and J by 3 bases; unmatched bases: 4. The germline V gene has CDR1 MDHEN and CDR2 SYDVKM. This CDR3 contains 13 residues. The DNA of the CDR3 is TGTGCCAGCCGGGACAGAGCCAATCAGCCCCAGCATTTT. This codes for CASRDRANQPQHF.

A few counts support this clonotype. The V gene is TRBV28, the J gene TRBJ2-2; 13 nucleotides agree with TRBD2. The V segment lost 4 bases and the J segment 1 base; nucleotides outside the gene matches: 3. The CDR3 covers 17 residues. Germline lookup yields CDR1 MDHEN and CDR2 SYDVKM. The chain's CDR3 is CASSWTSGSRNTGELFF. CDR3 nucleotide sequence: TGTGCCAGCAGTTGGACTAGCGGGAGTCGGAACACCGGGGAGCTGTTTTTT.

This clonotype was observed a few times. The chain couples TRBV28 to TRBJ1-2; TRBD1 matches 8 bases. This CDR3 contains 16 residues. Germline CDR1 MDHEN, CDR2 SYDVKM. V was clipped by 5 bases and J by 4 bases; unmatched bases: 12. The CDR3 DNA reads TGTGCCAGCAGTCCCATCGATGGACAGGGAGGCTATGGCTACACCTTC. This gives the protein CASSPIDGQGGYGYTF.